This record covers a single T cell receptor beta chain. The antigen this receptor binds is unknown. Per-nucleotide qualities are absent, and no much larger clonotype sits a single base away. In the prospective study, participants were about 18 to 95 years old, resided in approximately 25 geographic areas of the United States, and were enrolled through a virtual design. In the prospective study, participants were assigned to cohorts based on the clinical history participants reported in a screening survey and a study questionnaire. A participant counted as exposed if, within 2 weeks of entering the study, that participant had been in contact with someone who had a PCR-confirmed or clinician-diagnosed COVID-19 case. Each participant in the prospective study had whole blood, serum and a nasopharyngeal or oropharyngeal swab collected by mobile phlebotomists. Over an approximately 2-month period, participants in the prospective study had the option of providing additional blood draws and questionnaires. Prospective study blood samples were shipped either frozen or at room temperature before DNA extraction.

The entry originates in a study of blood T cell repertoires in COVID-19 (dated by TCRdb to the early 2020s). In terms of the full investigation: The collaborator samples originated in the United States, Italy and Spain and spanned the acute and convalescent phases of COVID-19. The prospective study material was composed of cDNA or gDNA derived from T cells, B-cell-depleted T cells, or PBMCs. The dataset comprised deeply sampled blood TCRbeta repertoires from subjects exposed to, actively infected with, or recovered from COVID-19. The repertoires were made available in a free public database intended to serve as a resource for research on the immune response to SARS-CoV-2. Samples were obtained from the ongoing ImmuneRACE study (first 160 participants) and from about 1,300 subjects provided by 6 global collaborators. Sample metadata almost always included a de-identified subject ID, COVID-19 status, age in years and sex. Where available, HLA class I and class II types were taken from metadata supplied by the sample provider and were not determined by assay-based typing. General study outcomes and caveats: How much clinical and demographic metadata was included differed by source and by participant, and the metadata was provided uncurated.

TCRbeta CDR3 regions were amplified from genomic DNA using the immunoSEQ Assay, a bias-controlled multiplex PCR. In the original analysis: The number of nucleated cells in each sample was estimated from the amplification of reference gene primers within the assay. Sequence reads were collapsed and filtered to measure the absolute abundance of every unique TCRbeta CDR3 rearrangement. For each sample, productive Simpson clonality was calculated as the square root of Simpson's diversity index across productive rearrangements. Here the immuneACCESS table is served through TCRdb, limited to in-frame sequences with V and J called. Missing clones are a known gap in these copies; in checked studies unresolved V genes cover under half, and the rest lacks a known reason. The V and J calls and clone size were taken over from that table, and D and trimming were inferred from the DNA. For this sample there are fewer than 400,000 clones; roughly 90% appear just once. The biggest ten clones account for around 3.9% of the sample.

V is cut by 2 bases and J by 5 bases, and the space between the germline ends is 7 bases. As encoded in the germline V gene, CDR1 is SNHLY while CDR2 is FYNNEI. The CDR3 numbers 12 residues from cysteine through phenylalanine. The sequence is cut down to CDR3 DNA, 36 bases in frame from base 1. This TCR was sampled from a woman aged 30 to 39 who had been exposed to COVID-19. The sequencing sample was made of PBMCs or T cells enriched from blood (not recorded which). This chain is built from TRBV2 and TRBJ2-7; no D segment can be confidently identified. This receptor carries the CDR3 CASSEQVHEQYF. The DNA sequence is given as TGTGCCAGCAGTGAACAGGTCCACGAGCAGTACTTC. Outside the CDR3, residues come from the reference TRBV2 and TRBJ2-7 proteins, so the full variable domain is: EPEVTQTPSHQVTQMGQEVILRCVPISNHLYFYWYRQILGQKVEFLVSFYNNEISEKSEIFDDQFSVERPDGSNFTLKIRSTKLEDSAMYFCASSEQVHEQYFGPGTRLTVT.